A selection of T cell receptor beta chains follows, all from one sample in a study of Graves' ophthalmopathy and Graves' hyperthyroidism. In TCRdb, the multiplex PCR reads were re-called with MiXCR into one record per CDR3 protein. The data show over a million distinct CDR3 sequences, 35% to 45% seen once. Material: peripheral blood or thyroid tissue (not recorded which). The receptors stem from an adult man with Graves' hyperthyroidism. Both conserved end residues are part of each CDR3. Each record gives: J gene, V gene, clone size, D gene, CDR3 DNA, CDR3 protein. A D gene is named only where the DNA matches it firmly. Clone size is shown for a subset of rows, as once, few, many or a class of expanded clone.

TRBJ1-5,TRBV20-1,few,NA,TGCAGTGCTAGAGATCACTCCCGGTTTAGCAATCAGCCCCAGCATTTT,CSARDHSRFSNQPQHF
TRBJ2-5,TRBV20-1,many,TRBD2,TGCAGTGCTAGGTGGGGGGGGGAGACCCAGTACTTC,CSARWGGETQYF
TRBJ2-2,TRBV30,NA,NA,TGTGCCTGGGGGCGGACAGTGAACACCGGGGAGCTGTTTTTT,CAWGRTVNTGELFF
TRBJ2-7,TRBV19,few,NA,TGTGCCAGTAGTGGATTAGGCAGGACCTACTCCTACGAGCAGTACTTC,CASSGLGRTYSYEQYF
TRBJ2-7,TRBV14,NA,NA,TGTGCCAGCAGCCAACACTTGGGGCCTTACGAGCAGTACTTC,CASSQHLGPYEQYF
TRBJ2-7,TRBV7-9,NA,TRBD2,TGTGCCAGCAGCAACCCAGCGGGAGGGCCGGGGGAGCAGTACTTC,CASSNPAGGPGEQYF
TRBJ2-7,TRBV10-2,NA,NA,TGTGCCAGCAGTTTCAACAGGGCCAAAGCTGGTAGCGAGCAGTACTTC,CASSFNRAKAGSEQYF
TRBJ1-1,TRBV5-5,few,NA,TGTGCCAGCAGCTTGTCTGGGATCATGAACACTGAAGCTTTCTTT,CASSLSGIMNTEAFF
TRBJ2-6,TRBV7-9,NA,TRBD1,TGTGCCAGCAGCCGCGGGACAGGACAACCTGGGGCCAACGTCCTGACTTTC,CASSRGTGQPGANVLTF
TRBJ2-5,TRBV25-1,NA,NA,TGTGCCAGCGTCCCGACAGGCGTACAAGAGACCCAGTACTTC,CASVPTGVQETQYF